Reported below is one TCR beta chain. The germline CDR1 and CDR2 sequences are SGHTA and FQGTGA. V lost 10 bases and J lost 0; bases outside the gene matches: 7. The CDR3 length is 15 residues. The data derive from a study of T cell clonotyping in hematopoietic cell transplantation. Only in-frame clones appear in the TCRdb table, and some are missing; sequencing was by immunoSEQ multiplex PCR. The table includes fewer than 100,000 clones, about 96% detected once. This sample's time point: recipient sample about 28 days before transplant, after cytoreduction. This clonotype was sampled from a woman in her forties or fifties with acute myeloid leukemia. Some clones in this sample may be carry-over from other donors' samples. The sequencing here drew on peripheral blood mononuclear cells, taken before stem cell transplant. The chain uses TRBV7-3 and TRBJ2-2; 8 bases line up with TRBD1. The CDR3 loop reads CATNRGTSNTGELFF. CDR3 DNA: TGTGCCACCAACAGGGGGACTTCGAACACCGGGGAGCTGTTTTTT.